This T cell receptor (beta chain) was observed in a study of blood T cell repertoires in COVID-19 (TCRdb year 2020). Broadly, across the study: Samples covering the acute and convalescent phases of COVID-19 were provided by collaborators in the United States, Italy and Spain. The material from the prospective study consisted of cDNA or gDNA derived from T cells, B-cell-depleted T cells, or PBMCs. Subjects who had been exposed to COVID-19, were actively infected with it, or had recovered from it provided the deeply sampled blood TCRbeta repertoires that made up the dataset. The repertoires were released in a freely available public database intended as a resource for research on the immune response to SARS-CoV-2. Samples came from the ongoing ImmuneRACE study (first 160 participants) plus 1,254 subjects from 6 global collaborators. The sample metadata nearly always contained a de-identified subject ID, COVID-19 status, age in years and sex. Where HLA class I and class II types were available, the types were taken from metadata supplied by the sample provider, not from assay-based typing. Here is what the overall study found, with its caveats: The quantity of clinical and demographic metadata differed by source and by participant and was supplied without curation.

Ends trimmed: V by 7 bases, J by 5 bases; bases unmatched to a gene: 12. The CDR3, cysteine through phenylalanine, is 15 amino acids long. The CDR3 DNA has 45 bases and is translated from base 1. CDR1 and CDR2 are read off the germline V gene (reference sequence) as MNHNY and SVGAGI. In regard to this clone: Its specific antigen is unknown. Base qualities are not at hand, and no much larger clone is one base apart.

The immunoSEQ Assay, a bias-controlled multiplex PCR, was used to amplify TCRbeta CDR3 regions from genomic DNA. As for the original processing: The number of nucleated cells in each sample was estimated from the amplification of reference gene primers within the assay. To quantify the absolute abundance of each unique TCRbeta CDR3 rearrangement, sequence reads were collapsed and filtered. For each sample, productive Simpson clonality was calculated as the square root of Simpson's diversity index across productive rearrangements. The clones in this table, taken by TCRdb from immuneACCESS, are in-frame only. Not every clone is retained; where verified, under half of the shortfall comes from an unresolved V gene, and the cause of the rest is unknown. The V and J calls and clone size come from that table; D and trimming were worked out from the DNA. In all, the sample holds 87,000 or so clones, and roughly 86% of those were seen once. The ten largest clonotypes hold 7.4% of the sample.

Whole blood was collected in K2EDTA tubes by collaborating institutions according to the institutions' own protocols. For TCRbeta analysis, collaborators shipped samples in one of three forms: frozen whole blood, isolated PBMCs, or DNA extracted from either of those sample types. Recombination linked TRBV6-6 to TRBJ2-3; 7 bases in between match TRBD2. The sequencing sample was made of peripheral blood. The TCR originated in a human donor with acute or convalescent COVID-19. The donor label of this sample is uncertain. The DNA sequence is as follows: TGTGCCAGCACTCGCGGAGCGGGAACCGGAGATACGCAGTATTTT. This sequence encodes CASTRGAGTGDTQYF.